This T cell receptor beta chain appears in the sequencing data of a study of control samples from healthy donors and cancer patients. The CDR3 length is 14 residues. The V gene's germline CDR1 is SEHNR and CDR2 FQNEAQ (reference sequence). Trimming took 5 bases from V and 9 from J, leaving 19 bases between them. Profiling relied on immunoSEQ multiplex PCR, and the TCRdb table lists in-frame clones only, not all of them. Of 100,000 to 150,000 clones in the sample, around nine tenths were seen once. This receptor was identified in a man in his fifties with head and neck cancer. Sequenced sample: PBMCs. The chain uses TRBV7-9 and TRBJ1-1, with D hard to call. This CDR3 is CASSDLSLEIQAFF. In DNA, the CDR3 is TGTGCCAGCAGCGATCTAAGTCTGGAGATTCAAGCTTTCTTT.